This T cell receptor (beta chain) emerged from a study of neurological immune-mediated disorders (dated by TCRdb to the late 2010s). As for the study more broadly: The study compared peripheral blood TCR-beta repertoires of HTLV-I-associated myelopathy (HAM/TSP) patients, multiple sclerosis patients and healthy controls using UMI-based sequencing. Longitudinal HAM/TSP and healthy donors were sampled at 3 time-points each (roughly 3-45 month intervals). The roughly 100 TCR-beta libraries covered PBMC samples along with longitudinal samples, technical triplicates, and paired sorted CD4+ and CD8+ T-cell subsets. Of the approximately 70 subjects in the cohort, about 14 were HAM/TSP patients, roughly 34 were multiple sclerosis patients, and around 20 were healthy controls.

CDR1 and CDR2 are read off the germline V gene as SGHRS and YFSETQ. V is reduced by 1 base and J by 1 base, leaving a spacing of 8 bases between them. The CDR3 runs 14 residues from the cysteine to the phenylalanine. Of the read, only the CDR3 DNA is kept; its 42 bases are in frame from base 1. Interpreted using the paper, the time point label stands for: longitudinal time-point 3. Healthy controls were blood bank volunteers in Maryland, USA. Libraries from unsorted PBMCs were made from 2 million PBMCs kept in RNAlater at -80 degrees C until RNA extraction. Peripheral blood was subjected to Ficoll-Hypaque density gradient centrifugation to isolate PBMCs, which were then cryopreserved in liquid nitrogen. Points the paper makes about the study in general: TCR clonal expansion was highest in HAM/TSP patients and lowest in MS patients, with MS patients falling below even healthy controls. Across subjects, expanded clones never shared an identical CDR3 amino acid sequence, which suggests that the TCR-beta repertoires in every group were private.

cDNA synthesis used template-switch 5'RACE with a primer carrying a 10-nucleotide random unique molecular identifier tagging each TCR transcript. Every sequencing run yielded over 200 million TCR-beta sequences covering 15-18 subjects. The RNeasy kit was used to extract total RNA. Using the KAPA Real-time Library Amplification kit, TCR-beta VDJ regions were amplified with primers for the TCR constant region and the 5'RACE anchor. A first PCR added sample indexes and Illumina adaptors, and a second PCR then raised library yield. The roughly 650 bp TCR product was size-selected on a 2% E-gel SizeSelection system after Ampure bead purification. Before pooling, library quality was checked on a Bioanalyzer, concentration was measured with Qubit, and libraries were quantified with the Kapa Library Quantification kit. Libraries were sequenced paired-end 2 x 150 bp on an Illumina HiSeq 2500. To increase sequence diversity, about 23-30% phiX was spiked into each library pool. As for how the authors treated the data: The UMI-based MiGEC pipeline processed quality-filtered reads and removed over 75% of raw TCR sequences during error correction. VDJ genes were aligned to IMGT germline references, and each clonotype was defined by a unique CDR3 amino acid sequence together with V-J genes. Clonal expansion, Shannon diversity and CDR3 relatedness (CalcPairwiseDistances, ClusterSamples) were evaluated with VDJtools, and phylogenetic trees were built with CLCbio workbench. Clones with at least 8 unique UMIs were defined as expanded, with this threshold being based on coefficient-of-variation modelling across technical triplicates. TCRdb redid the processing of the public reads, applying fastp at Q25 and MiXCR, and retained in-frame beta chains. Each entry is one CDR3 protein sequence, shown with its most common DNA and genes. TCRdb's processing, not the study's, gives the V and J calls here. A total of roughly 45,000 distinct CDR3 sequences appear in this sample, approximately 15% of them only once. The top ten constitute roughly 10% of the sample.

Ten or more counts support this clonotype. What antigen it recognizes has not been identified. The record has no base qualities; no much larger clone is one base away. The clonotype originates from a man aged 25-40 years in good health. Sequenced input: PBMCs. The chain employs TRBV5-1 and TRBJ2-5, with TRBD2 perhaps the D gene, on 5 matching bases. The CDR3 protein sequence reads: CASSLIGSQETQYF. The DNA sequence is given as TGCGCCAGCAGCTTGATAGGGAGCCAAGAGACCCAGTACTTC.